The 32 T cell receptor beta chains listed next were all sequenced from one sample in a study of vaccination and CD4 T cells after COVID-19. As to treatment: roughly ten-day PBMC culture with coronavirus spike peptide pools or control peptides (ViraFEST assay). Their antigens remain unidentified. Sequencing of DNA taken from cultured CD4+ T cells relied on the Oncomine TCR Beta short-read assay. TCRdb reprocessed the PCR reads with MiXCR, giving one entry per CDR3 protein. The repertoire has roughly 25,000 distinct CDR3 sequences, around two thirds of them found once; the top ten carry less than 25%. The starting material was CD4+ T cells from blood, cultured in vitro, obtained after SARS-CoV-2 vaccination. Receptors originate from a human donor who received a COVID-19 vaccine.

This clonotype came up a few times. The chain recombines TRBV7-6 with TRBJ2-2; TRBD1 agrees at 10 bases. Germline V gene sequence: CDR1 SGHVS, CDR2 FNYEAQ. There are 16 residues in the CDR3. V was clipped by 4 bases and J by 7 bases; unmatched bases: 9. The CDR3 region is CASSSRQGALGGELFF. CDR3 DNA: TGTGCCAGCAGCTCCAGACAGGGGGCATTGGGCGGGGAGCTGTTTTTT.

The genes are TRBV14 and TRBJ1-5; D is uncertain. Trimming pared 5 bases from V and 5 bases from J, leaving 10 bases between. The V gene's germline CDR1 is SGHDN and CDR2 FVKESK. CDR3 length equals 13 residues. The CDR3 spells CASSSSIDQPQHF. The CDR3, as DNA: TGTGCCAGCAGCTCTTCCATAGATCAGCCCCAGCATTTT.

The chain recombines TRBV5-1 with TRBJ2-5; possible D gene TRBD1, 5 bases. Germline V gene lookup returns CDR1 SGHRS and CDR2 YFSETQ. The CDR3 length is 13 residues. V lost 5 bases to trimming and J lost 2 bases, with 10 bases between them. CDR3 DNA: TGCGCCAGCAGTGACAGAGTACAAGAGACCCAGTACTTC. Translation gives CASSDRVQETQYF.

This clonotype was detected only a few times. This chain joins TRBV15 and TRBJ2-3; possible D gene TRBD2, 5 bases. V was cut by 1 base and J by 4 bases, with 9 bases left in between. CDR1 and CDR2 (germline): LNHNV, YYDKDF (reference sequence). The CDR3 extends over 14 amino acids. CDR3 nucleotides: TGTGCCACCAGCAGAGCGGGGAGTCCAGATACGCAGTATTTT. Translated, it gives CATSRAGSPDTQYF.

V and J are TRBV12-3 or TRBV12-4 and TRBJ2-3, with D possibly matching TRBD2 (6 bases). Trimming cost V 3 bases and J 8 bases, with 6 bases left between them. CDR3 length: 11 residues. DNA for the CDR3: TGTGCCAGCAGTTTGGGGGGTACGCAGTATTTT. Translation: CASSLGGTQYF.

J is TRBJ1-5 and V is TRBV2, with D perhaps matching TRBD1 (5 bases). Trimming pared 3 bases from V and 6 bases from J, leaving 18 bases between. There are 16 residues in the CDR3. The germline CDR1 and CDR2 sequences are SNHLY and FYNNEI. The CDR3 sequence is CASSDGDGSEGQPQHF. The DNA of the CDR3 is TGTGCCAGCAGTGATGGGGACGGGAGCGAGGGTCAGCCCCAGCATTTT.

This clonotype was seen a single time. The chain links TRBV12-5 to TRBJ1-1; D might be TRBD1 (5 bases). The germline V gene encodes CDR1 LGHNT and CDR2 FRNRAP. Trimming left V 3 bases short and J 5 bases short, with 13 bases between. The CDR3 consists of 14 residues. The CDR3 sequence: CASGFLQGGTEAFF. DNA of the CDR3: TGTGCTAGTGGTTTCCTCCAGGGTGGGACTGAAGCTTTCTTT.

This clonotype was counted a few times. This chain joins TRBV20-1 and TRBJ1-1; D is unclear. This CDR3 region has 13 residues. The germline V and J ends were trimmed by 0 bases and 2 bases, with 7 bases remaining between them. The germline V gene has CDR1 DFQATT and CDR2 SNEGSKA (reference sequence). The CDR3 is CSAREDLNTEAFF. The CDR3 DNA sequence: TGCAGTGCTAGAGAGGACCTCAACACTGAAGCTTTCTTT.

The CDR3 coding sequence is TGTGCCAGTAGAGGGGGAGATAGTTCACCCCTCCACTTT. It yields the protein CASRGGDSSPLHF. The J gene is TRBJ1-6, the V gene TRBV19; the D gene is possibly TRBD1 (6 bases). Germline lookup yields CDR1 LNHDA and CDR2 SQIVND (reference sequence). This CDR3 is built from 13 residues. Trimming took 6 bases from V and 9 from J, leaving 12 bases between them.

This clonotype was seen only a few times. The V call is TRBV27, the J call TRBJ2-7; maybe TRBD1 (6 bases). V dropped 10 bases and J dropped 2 bases, with 12 bases sitting between them. The germline gives CDR1 MNHEY, CDR2 SMNVEV (reference sequence). This CDR3 has 12 amino acids. The CDR3 loop reads CATRRGTYEQYF. The CDR3 DNA sequence: TGTGCCACCCGAAGGGGGACCTACGAGCAGTACTTC.

This clonotype was observed a few times. The J gene is TRBJ1-5, the V gene TRBV30; no clear D. The CDR3 length is 13 residues. Germline V gene sequence: CDR1 GTSNPN, CDR2 SVGIG (reference sequence). V was trimmed by 1 base and J by 3 bases, leaving 7 bases between them. CDR3 bases: TGTGCCTGGAGTGCAGGCACCAATCAGCCCCAGCATTTT. Protein: CAWSAGTNQPQHF.

The chain joins TRBV7-9 to TRBJ1-4; D unresolved. CDR3 length: 15 residues. V gave up 5 bases and J gave up 7 bases, with 17 bases separating them. Germline CDR1 and CDR2: SEHNR and FQNEAQ (reference sequence). The DNA of the CDR3 is TGTGCCAGCAGCCCTACGCCGATCCTGGGTGAAAAACTGTTTTTT. Translating it yields CASSPTPILGEKLFF. Filled out from reference TRBV7-9 and TRBJ1-4, the complete variable domain reads DTGVSQNPRHKITKRGQNVTFRCDPISEHNRLYWYRQTLGQGPEFLTYFQNEAQLEKSRLLSDRFSAERPKGSFSTLEIQRTEQGDSAMYLCASSPTPILGEKLFFGSGTQLSVL.

The CDR3 DNA sequence: TGCGCCAGCAGCTTGGTGCGGGGGGCCAGGGAAGATACGCAGTATTTT. Its protein is CASSLVRGAREDTQYF. V usage is TRBV5-1 and J usage is TRBJ2-3; 8 nucleotides align to TRBD2. With V trimmed by 0 bases and J by 5 bases, 8 bases remained unmatched. Germline V CDR1 and CDR2: SGHRS, YFSETQ. The CDR3 spans 16 residues.

V is TRBV6-5 and J is TRBJ1-2; the D gene is possibly TRBD1 (6 bases). V lost 0 bases to trimming and J lost 3 bases, with 11 bases between them. This CDR3 has 15 amino acids. In germline, CDR1 is MNHEY, CDR2 SVGAGI. CDR3 sequence (DNA): TGTGCCAGCAGTTACTCGAACAGGGAGGACTATGGCTACACCTTC. As protein: CASSYSNREDYGYTF.

The chain carries TRBV4-2 and TRBJ2-3; 13 bases map to TRBD2. CDR3 length: 17 amino acids. Trimming removed 1 base from V and 0 bases from J; junction bases left unmatched: 1. In germline, CDR1 is LGHNA, CDR2 YNFKEQ. Here the CDR3 reads CASSQGTSGSSTDTQYF. CDR3 nucleotide sequence: TGTGCCAGCAGCCAAGGGACTAGCGGGAGTAGCACAGATACGCAGTATTTT.

The V and J genes are TRBV6-1 and TRBJ1-1; TRBD1 aligns across 7 bases. Losses at the gene ends were 8 bases for V and 2 bases for J; bases not matched to a gene: 14. The germline CDR1 and CDR2 sequences are MNHNS and SASEGT. The CDR3 consists of 16 residues. The CDR3 protein is CASPVVRGSLNTEAFF. Written as DNA, the CDR3 is TGTGCCAGCCCAGTAGTCAGGGGGTCTCTTAACACTGAAGCTTTCTTT.

The J gene is TRBJ1-5, the V gene TRBV15, with D unresolved. Germline V lookup: CDR1 LNHNV, CDR2 YYDKDF (reference sequence). The CDR3 covers 14 residues. With 5 bases removed from V and 3 bases from J, the gap between germline ends came to 11 bases. The DNA of the CDR3 is TGTGCCACCAGCTCCCGAGAAATCAATCAGCCCCAGCATTTT. This translates into CATSSREINQPQHF. Based on the CDR3 plus reference TRBV15 and TRBJ1-5, the full variable domain is DAMVIQNPRYQVTQFGKPVTLSCSQTLNHNVMYWYQQKSSQAPKLLFHYYDKDFNNEADTPDNFQSRRPNTSFCFLDIRSPGLGDTAMYLCATSSREINQPQHFGDGTRLSIL.

The chain recombines TRBV24-1 with TRBJ1-2, with a tentative D call TRBD1 (5 bases). CDR1 is KGHDR and CDR2 is SFDVKD in the germline V gene. V shed 6 bases and J shed 6 bases, with 13 bases lying between them. This CDR3 contains 13 residues. CDR3 in amino acids: CATSSTVSHGYTF. The CDR3 bases are TGTGCCACCAGTTCGACAGTGTCTCATGGCTACACCTTC.

This chain links TRBV10-3 with TRBJ1-2, with a weak D call TRBD1 (6 bases). The V end lost 3 bases, the J end lost 5 bases, and 7 bases lay between the germline ends. The germline gives CDR1 ENHRY, CDR2 SYGVKD. The CDR3 is 12 residues long. CDR3 DNA sequence: TGTGCCATCAGTGATACAGGGTATGGCTACACCTTC. It specifies CAISDTGYGYTF.

This clonotype occurred once. The V call is TRBV2, the J call TRBJ1-5; 8 nucleotides match TRBD1. Per the germline V gene, CDR1 is SNHLY and CDR2 is FYNNEI. Germline trimming cut 5 bases from V and 6 bases from J; bases unmatched to any gene: 6. CDR3 length equals 14 residues. DNA for the CDR3: TGTGCCAGCAGTATCCGGGACAGGATTCAGCCCCAGCATTTT. Encoded protein: CASSIRDRIQPQHF.

This clonotype was counted only a few times. In nucleotides, the CDR3 is TGTGCCAGCAGCCCAGGGCTGGAGAACACTGAAGCTTTCTTT. Translation: CASSPGLENTEAFF. The chain couples TRBV7-2 to TRBJ1-1; D might be TRBD1 (5 bases). CDR1 and CDR2 (germline): SGHTA, FQGNSA. Trimming shortened V by 5 bases and J by 1 base, and 11 bases separated the two germline ends. CDR3 length: 14 residues.

This clonotype was found a few times. The chain recombines TRBV30 with TRBJ1-1, with 8 bases aligning to TRBD1. The CDR3 loop spans 14 amino acids. Germline CDR1 is GTSNPN and CDR2 is SVGIG (reference sequence). The ends lost 3 bases at V and 2 bases at J; junction bases unmatched: 5. CDR3 sequence reads: CAWRAGGGNTEAFF. The CDR3 DNA reads TGTGCCTGGAGGGCAGGGGGCGGCAACACTGAAGCTTTCTTT.

This clonotype was seen a handful of times. The V and J genes are TRBV6-1 and TRBJ1-5; D not resolved. With 5 bases removed from V and 4 bases from J, the gap between germline ends came to 9 bases. This CDR3 spans 13 amino acids. Germline-derived CDR1 and CDR2 are MNHNS and SASEGT. The CDR3 loop reads CASSRDGNQPQHF. As DNA, the CDR3 is TGTGCCAGCAGTAGAGACGGGAATCAGCCCCAGCATTTT.

The chain recombines TRBV24-1 with TRBJ2-3, with D maybe TRBD2 (5 bases). The CDR3 covers 16 residues. Germline loops: CDR1 KGHDR, CDR2 SFDVKD. The V and J ends lost 4 bases and 2 bases respectively, with 15 bases between them. The CDR3 here is CATSDALDTVTDTQYF. The CDR3 coding sequence is TGTGCCACCAGTGACGCACTAGATACAGTCACAGATACGCAGTATTTT.

The V call is TRBV5-1, the J call TRBJ1-5; D gene uncertain. This CDR3 spans 17 amino acids. Germline V lookup: CDR1 SGHRS, CDR2 YFSETQ. V was cut by 0 bases and J by 0 bases, with 13 bases left in between. CDR3 sequence (DNA): TGCGCCAGCAGCTTGGTCCCTTCCGGAAATAGCAATCAGCCCCAGCATTTT. It translates to CASSLVPSGNSNQPQHF.

The CDR3, as DNA: TGTGCCAGCAGTTTGGGACGGGAAGACATTCAGTACTTC. Protein product: CASSLGREDIQYF. This chain uses TRBV6-5 with TRBJ2-4; possibly TRBD1 or TRBD2 for D (5 bases each). Trimming shortened V by 4 bases and J by 8 bases, and 12 bases separated the two germline ends. Per the germline V gene, CDR1 is MNHEY and CDR2 is SVGAGI. The CDR3 totals 13 residues.

This clonotype was counted a single time. V usage is TRBV6-1 and J usage is TRBJ1-2; no clear D gene. Germline CDR1 is MNHNS and CDR2 is SASEGT. This CDR3 is built from 13 residues. V lost 7 bases to trimming and J lost 4 bases, with 13 bases between them. CDR3: CASMKTSTYGYTF. For the CDR3, the DNA is TGTGCCAGCATGAAGACTTCAACCTATGGCTACACCTTC.

The chain couples TRBV19 to TRBJ2-1, with D possibly matching TRBD1 (6 bases). CDR3 length: 16 residues. Germline-derived CDR1 and CDR2 are LNHDA and SQIVND (reference sequence). Trimming cost V 2 bases and J 0 bases, with 11 bases left between them. In DNA, the CDR3 is TGTGCCAGTAGTATACAAGGCAGGGGCTCCTACAATGAGCAGTTCTTC. Protein product: CASSIQGRGSYNEQFF.

This clonotype has only a few counts. This chain links TRBV20-1 with TRBJ2-7; 7 positions match TRBD1. From germline, CDR1 is DFQATT and CDR2 SNEGSKA (reference sequence). Trimming removed 5 bases from V and 3 bases from J; junction bases left unmatched: 13. This CDR3 is built from 15 residues. The CDR3 loop reads CSAGNRGLGIYEQYF. The CDR3 coding sequence is TGCAGTGCTGGTAACAGGGGTTTGGGAATCTACGAGCAGTACTTC.

The V call is TRBV7-9, the J call TRBJ2-7; 9 bases line up with TRBD2. The CDR3 is 16 residues long. The junction had 5 bases not matched to a gene; V was cut back by 1 base and J by 1 base. In germline, CDR1 is SEHNR, CDR2 FQNEAQ (reference sequence). The CDR3 reads CASSLGVAGESYEQYF. The CDR3 nucleotides are TGTGCCAGCAGCTTAGGTGTAGCGGGGGAGTCCTACGAGCAGTACTTC.

The chain employs TRBV6-5 and TRBJ2-5; unclear D gene. V was clipped by 0 bases and J by 0 bases, with 8 bases between them. The CDR3 consists of 15 residues. Germline lookup yields CDR1 MNHEY and CDR2 SVGAGI. The CDR3 DNA is TGTGCCAGCAGTTACTCTAGGCAGCACCAAGAGACCCAGTACTTC. As protein: CASSYSRQHQETQYF.

This chain joins TRBV20-1 and TRBJ1-1; no definite D call. The CDR3 sequence is 13 residues long. Per germline, CDR1 DFQATT and CDR2 SNEGSKA (reference sequence). The V and J ends lost 2 bases and 4 bases respectively, with 11 bases between them. In DNA form, the CDR3 reads TGCAGTGCTAGACTAGGGAGTCCCACTGAAGCTTTCTTT. Amino acid sequence: CSARLGSPTEAFF.